This T cell receptor (beta chain) was sequenced during a study of T cells in Graves' hyperthyroidism and ophthalmopathy (dated by TCRdb to about 2019). About the investigation overall: Peripheral blood was collected at initial diagnosis, before any treatment. TCR V-J signatures able to tell the groups apart were searched for in a discovery cohort of about a hundred patients, of whom over 40 had Graves' ophthalmopathy and around 57 had stable Graves' hyperthyroidism. An independent validation cohort of 18 to 20 hyperthyroidism patients and 15 or so patients who later progressed to ophthalmopathy tested prospective prediction of ophthalmopathy. Once sampling was done, hyperthyroidism patients were given methimazole at a starting dose of 30 mg daily, whereas ophthalmopathy patients were given high-dose intravenous methylprednisolone. Thyroid tissue and blood T-cell repertoires from six Graves' hyperthyroidism patients were also compared in the study. According to the paper, TCR Vbeta CDR3 sequencing was carried out on over 130 peripheral blood samples, which came from 40 to 45 ophthalmopathy, 70 to 80 hyperthyroidism and approximately 17 progressor patients. The roughly 100 discovery patients were randomly split 7:3 into training and test sets. General conclusions and limits of the study: In validation, the model predicted progression to ophthalmopathy a median of about 6.5 months before onset, with approximately 68% sensitivity and around 76% specificity. No statistical method was used to set the sample size in advance, and investigators knew the group allocation. Ophthalmopathy was separated from stable hyperthyroidism by a 13 V-J signature model, with roughly 88% sensitivity and 81% to 82% specificity obtained in cross-validation and 80%/75% obtained in testing. Most expanded thyroid clonotypes (frequency above 0.001) were also detected in blood, a finding suggesting that blood repertoires may reflect thyroid immune responses.

The CDR3 starts with the cysteine, ends with the phenylalanine, and has 14 residues. Solely the CDR3 DNA is kept, with 42 bases framed from the first base. The germline V gene sets CDR1 to MDHEN and CDR2 to SYDVKM. The trim is 7 bases for V and 2 bases for J, with a gap of 15 bases between the germline ends. The TCR beta CDR3 regions were amplified from RNA transcripts. For the first round of RT-PCR on the TCR CDR3, the HTBI primer set was used together with the Qiagen OneStep RT-PCR kit. Libraries were constructed in a second round of multiplex PCR, after which size selection and purification were carried out. The libraries were sequenced on an Illumina HiSeq2000 using paired-end 100 bp reads. The study's processing was this. SOAPnuke was used to process the raw data, throwing out any read that contained adapters or uncalled bases, had a mean Phred below 15, or lacked an exact constant-primer or identifier match. High-quality paired reads were merged using COPE v1.2.5, and each unique nucleotide sequence was defined as a clonotype. MiTCR v1.1 was used to align clonotypes to the IMGT TRBV, TRBD and TRBJ reference segments. The analysis was restricted to V-J combinations with a frequency above 0.0001, which together covered roughly 99% of the repertoires. A TCS score was defined as the ratio of F50 (clonal expansion) to E x V (chaos), with BLOSUM62-based TCRdist applied between CDR3 peptides within each V-J. Welch's t-statistics and random forest reduced 500 to 550 V-J features to about 12, which were used in a naive Bayes classifier (R e1071). TCRdb ran its own pipeline on the public reads, namely fastp trimming at Q25 and MiXCR clone calling, and kept in-frame beta chains. CDR3 protein duplicates are merged, each entry listing the most common genes and DNA. These V and J calls derive from TCRdb rather than the authors' analysis. The sample table lists approximately 600,000 distinct CDR3 sequences, about a fifth of them with a count of one. Roughly 30% of the sample is taken by the ten largest.

Ophthalmopathy patients had moderately to severely active disease, Clinical Activity Score of at least 3, NOSPECS grade of at least 4, and duration under 3 months. Exclusion was applied to patients with uncontrolled infections, other autoimmune diseases, pregnancy or lactation. Diagnoses were established on the basis of clinical symptoms, serum thyroxine and TRAb, thyroid ultrasound, and orbital computed tomography. Ficoll-Paque density gradient centrifugation was used to isolate PBMCs from approximately 10 ml of fresh peripheral blood. Total RNA was extracted using Trizol reagent, and RNA quality was assessed on an Agilent 2100 Bioanalyzer. This clonotype appeared many times. This clone's antigen is unknown. Base quality data are lacking; no much larger clone is found one base away.

The TCR sequence derives from a young man with Graves' ophthalmopathy. The receptor chain draws on TRBV28 and TRBJ2-7; the D gene cannot be resolved beyond TRBD1 or TRBD2, each matching 5 bases. Sequencing was carried out using blood. This receptor carries the CDR3 CASNLGTDTYEQYF. Read as DNA, the sequence is TGTGCCAGCAATCTCGGGACGGATACCTACGAGCAGTACTTC.